These 21 T cell receptor beta chains share one sample of origin, sequenced in a study of cytomegalovirus exposure and HLA in healthy donors. Method: immunoSEQ multiplex PCR; TCRdb's copy keeps in-frame clones and lacks some. Of around 190,000 clones in the sample, roughly 86% were seen once. Sequenced: PBMCs. These receptors were obtained from a man aged 30 to 45 in good health and CMV-seropositive.

The chain couples TRBV6-5 to TRBJ1-6; D not certain. Germline CDR1 and CDR2: MNHEY and SVGAGI. There are 15 residues in the CDR3. Trimming cost V 6 bases and J 0 bases, with 9 bases left between them. The CDR3 DNA reads TGTGCCAGCAGGAAACCGTCCTCCTATAATTCACCCCTCCACTTT. This sequence encodes CASRKPSSYNSPLHF.

The DNA for the CDR3 is TGTGCCAGCAGCTTAAGAGGGGTGACAGGGCAAGCTCGCGAGCAGTACTTC. Translated: CASSLRGVTGQAREQYF. The chain carries TRBV7-2 and TRBJ2-7; TRBD1 matches 7 bases. There are 17 residues in the CDR3. After removal of 2 bases from V and 6 bases from J, the junction contained 16 bases not matched to a gene. The V gene's germline CDR1 is SGHTA and CDR2 FQGNSA.

This clone was found a few times. The chain has TRBV7-3 and TRBJ2-7; D not certain. Germline-derived CDR1 and CDR2 are SGHTA and FQGTGA. The CDR3 is 14 amino acids. V shed 2 bases and J shed 0 bases, with 8 bases lying between them. CDR3 in amino acids: CASSLLADSYEQYF. CDR3 sequence (DNA): TGTGCCAGCAGCTTATTGGCAGACTCCTACGAGCAGTACTTC.

CDR3 nucleotide sequence: TGTGCCAGCAGCTTGGGTATTCCCCTTTCCTACGAGCAGTACTTC. Protein product: CASSLGIPLSYEQYF. The chain recombines TRBV5-5 with TRBJ2-7; D remains unclear. The germline CDR1 and CDR2 sequences are SGHKS and YYEKEE (reference sequence). The CDR3 covers 15 residues. The ends were cut back, 0 bases at V and 1 base at J, with 11 bases in the middle.

The chain has TRBV6-5 and TRBJ2-1; 8 positions agree with TRBD2. Per germline, CDR1 MNHEY and CDR2 SVGAGI. The trim removed 5 bases at V and 6 bases at J, leaving 9 bases unmatched. The CDR3 totals 15 residues. Written as DNA, the CDR3 is TGTGCCAGCAGTACCGTAGCGGGAAACCTCAATGAGCAGTTCTTC. It translates to CASSTVAGNLNEQFF.

This rearrangement joins TRBV30 to TRBJ2-1; no firm D call. The CDR3 totals 11 residues. Germline V gene lookup returns CDR1 GTSNPN and CDR2 SVGIG (reference sequence). Trimming stripped 1 base from V and 8 bases from J, with 6 bases between. CDR3 coding DNA: TGTGCCTGGAGTGCGTACGATGAGCAGTTCTTC. This translates into CAWSAYDEQFF.

The chain carries TRBV28 and TRBJ2-2; D is undetermined. CDR3 length: 12 residues. V lost 7 bases to trimming and J lost 6 bases, with 9 bases between them. Germline V gene lookup returns CDR1 MDHEN and CDR2 SYDVKM. CDR3 residues: CASTIGSGELFF. CDR3 bases: TGTGCCAGCACCATTGGGTCCGGGGAGCTGTTTTTT.

This clone was seen only once. The DNA for the CDR3 is TGTGCCACCCGGACAGGGGTGAACACTGAAGCTTTCTTT. It encodes CATRTGVNTEAFF. This chain joins TRBV10-3 and TRBJ1-1, with 9 bases lining up with TRBD1. Germline V gene sequence: CDR1 ENHRY, CDR2 SYGVKD. V shed 10 bases, J shed 0 bases, and the junction held 3 bases outside the gene matches. This CDR3 contains 13 residues.

The J gene is TRBJ2-2, the V gene TRBV5-1; D perhaps matches TRBD1 (6 bases). The germline V and J ends were trimmed by 4 bases and 4 bases, with 17 bases remaining between them. The CDR3 covers 16 residues. From germline, CDR1 is SGHRS and CDR2 YFSETQ. Here the CDR3 reads CASSPVPGVGTGELFF. CDR3 DNA: TGCGCCAGCAGCCCCGTTCCAGGGGTGGGCACCGGGGAGCTGTTTTTT. Full variable domain (missing parts from reference TRBV5-1 and TRBJ2-2): KAGVTQTPRYLIKTRGQQVTLSCSPISGHRSVSWYQQTPGQGLQFLFEYFSETQRNKGNFPGRFSGRQFSNSRSEMNVSTLELGDSALYLCASSPVPGVGTGELFFGEGSRLTVL.

The rearrangement uses TRBV7-3 and TRBJ1-1; D gene ambiguous. The CDR3 has 13 residues. The germline CDR1 and CDR2 sequences are SGHTA and FQGTGA. Deletions cut 0 bases from V and 5 bases from J, with 7 bases between. Written as DNA, the CDR3 is TGTGCCAGCAGCTTAACGCGGGAAACTGAAGCTTTCTTT. Protein product: CASSLTRETEAFF.

CDR3 sequence (DNA): TGTGCCAGCTCACCTACAGCGGGAGCAGCAGATACGCAGTATTTT. Its protein is CASSPTAGAADTQYF. V usage is TRBV18 and J usage is TRBJ2-3, with 8 bases lining up with TRBD2. The CDR3 length is 15 residues. The trim removed 3 bases at V and 4 bases at J, leaving 6 bases unmatched. The germline CDR1 and CDR2 sequences are KGHSH and LQKENI.

The count of this clone is one. The genes are TRBV27 and TRBJ1-5, with 7 bases fitting TRBD1. V gave up 6 bases and J gave up 7 bases; unmatched junction bases: 9. The CDR3 loop spans 14 amino acids. CDR1 and CDR2 from the germline V gene are MNHEY and SMNVEV (reference sequence). The CDR3 sequence: CASSGQAGGQPQHF. The CDR3 nucleotides read TGTGCCAGCAGCGGACAGGCCGGAGGGCAGCCCCAGCATTTT.

V is TRBV7-6 and J is TRBJ2-7; possible D gene TRBD1, 5 bases. CDR3 length: 14 amino acids. Germline V gene lookup returns CDR1 SGHVS and CDR2 FNYEAQ. V was clipped by 3 bases and J by 5 bases, with 14 bases between them. CDR3 bases: TGTGCCAGCAGCTTGGGGCAGGGCGGCCACGAGCAGTACTTC. Its protein is CASSLGQGGHEQYF.

The chain has TRBV9 and TRBJ2-7, with D hard to call. CDR3 length equals 14 residues. Germline values: CDR1 SGDLS, CDR2 YYNGEE. Trimming pared 3 bases from V and 1 base from J, leaving 11 bases between. For the CDR3, the DNA is TGTGCCAGCAGCGCAGATGGGTGGTCCTACGAGCAGTACTTC. Translated: CASSADGWSYEQYF.

The chain carries TRBV28 and TRBJ2-5; TRBD2 aligns across 14 bases. The CDR3 spans 17 residues. J gave up 4 bases and V 3 bases, and 7 bases lay outside the gene matches. Germline V gives CDR1 MDHEN, CDR2 SYDVKM. The CDR3 spells CASSFPTSGGAGETQYF. In DNA, the CDR3 is TGTGCCAGCAGTTTCCCGACTAGCGGGGGGGCCGGAGAGACCCAGTACTTC.

The V gene is TRBV11-2, the J gene TRBJ2-1; D may be TRBD1 or TRBD2 (5 bases each). The V gene lost 6 bases and the J gene lost 8 bases, with 26 bases spanning the gap. CDR3 size: 17 residues. The V gene's germline CDR1 is SGHAT and CDR2 FQNNGV. The CDR3 DNA reads as TGTGCCAGCAGTTGGGCGGCTGGGGGTAGGGGTTATTATGAGCAGTTCTTC. This translates into CASSWAAGGRGYYEQFF.

This chain connects TRBV7-9 to TRBJ1-5, with 8 bases matching TRBD1. V lost 5 bases, J lost 1 base, and 4 bases stayed unmatched. CDR1 is SEHNR and CDR2 is FQNEAQ in the germline V gene (reference sequence). The CDR3 runs 15 residues. The CDR3 loop reads CASSPGTGSNQPQHF. The CDR3 DNA sequence: TGTGCCAGCAGCCCCGGGACAGGAAGCAATCAGCCCCAGCATTTT.

This sequence joins TRBV5-1 and TRBJ2-5; 11 bases align to TRBD1. V lost 2 bases and J lost 4; bases outside the gene matches: 4. Germline V CDR1 and CDR2: SGHRS, YFSETQ. The CDR3 has 15 amino acids. CDR3 in DNA: TGCGCCAGCAGCTTTACGGACAGGGGGCGAGAGACCCAGTACTTC. It codes for CASSFTDRGRETQYF.

The rearrangement uses TRBV28 and TRBJ2-7; 12 positions match TRBD2. V lost 2 bases, J lost 4 bases, and 3 bases stayed unmatched. The V gene's germline CDR1 is MDHEN and CDR2 SYDVKM. This CDR3 has 15 residues. For the CDR3, the DNA is TGTGCCAGCAGTTTAGGACTAGCGGGGAAATACGAGCAGTACTTC. Its translation: CASSLGLAGKYEQYF.

This chain uses TRBV30 with TRBJ1-2, with D perhaps TRBD1 (5 bases). V lost 4 bases and J lost 1, with 10 bases in between. CDR3 length: 13 amino acids. CDR1 is GTSNPN, CDR2 SVGIG, per germline (reference sequence). CDR3 DNA sequence: TGTGCCTGGACAGGGATAAGTAACTATGGCTACACCTTC. Amino acids: CAWTGISNYGYTF.

The chain is built from TRBV12-2 and TRBJ2-6; TRBD1, the D gene given by the table, was not confirmed from the DNA. TRBV12-2 is assigned pseudogene status. This CDR3 comprises 16 residues. The CDR3 sequence: CASLLDRSTGANVLTF. The CDR3 coding sequence is TGTGCAAGTCTCTTGGACAGGTCGACTGGGGCCAACGTCCTGACTTTC.